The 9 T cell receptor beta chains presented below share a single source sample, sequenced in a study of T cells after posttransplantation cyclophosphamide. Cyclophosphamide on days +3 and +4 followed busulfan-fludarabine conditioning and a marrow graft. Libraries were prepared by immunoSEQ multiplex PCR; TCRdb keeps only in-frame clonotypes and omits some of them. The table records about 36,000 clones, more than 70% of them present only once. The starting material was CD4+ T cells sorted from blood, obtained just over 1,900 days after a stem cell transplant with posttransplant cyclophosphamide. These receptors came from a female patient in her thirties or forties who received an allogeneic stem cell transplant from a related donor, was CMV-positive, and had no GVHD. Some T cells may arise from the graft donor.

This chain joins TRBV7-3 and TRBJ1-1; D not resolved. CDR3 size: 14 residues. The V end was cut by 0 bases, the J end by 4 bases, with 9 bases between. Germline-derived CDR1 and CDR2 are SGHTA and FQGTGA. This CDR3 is CASSLTTGSTEAFF. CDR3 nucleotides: TGTGCCAGCAGCTTAACAACTGGGAGCACTGAAGCTTTCTTT.

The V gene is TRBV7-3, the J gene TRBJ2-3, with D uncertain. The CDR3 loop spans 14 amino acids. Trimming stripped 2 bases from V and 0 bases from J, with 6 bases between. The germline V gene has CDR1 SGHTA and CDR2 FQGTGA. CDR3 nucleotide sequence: TGTGCCAGCAGCTTACAGGATAGCACAGATACGCAGTATTTT. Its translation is CASSLQDSTDTQYF.

This CDR3 reads CASSLEGAAGLGSYNEQFF. The DNA for the CDR3 is TGTGCCAGCAGCTTAGAGGGGGCAGCAGGGCTGGGATCCTACAATGAGCAGTTCTTC. This sequence joins TRBV11-2 and TRBJ2-1, with D perhaps TRBD1 (6 bases). V was trimmed by 0 bases and J by 1 base, leaving 19 bases between them. Germline V CDR1 and CDR2: SGHAT, FQNNGV. This CDR3 spans 19 amino acids.

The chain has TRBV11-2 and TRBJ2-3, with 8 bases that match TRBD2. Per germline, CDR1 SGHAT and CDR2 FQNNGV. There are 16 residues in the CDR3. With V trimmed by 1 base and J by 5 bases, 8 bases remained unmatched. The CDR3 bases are TGTGCCAGCAGCTTAGTGGCGGGGGGCCGGGTAGATACGCAGTATTTT. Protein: CASSLVAGGRVDTQYF.

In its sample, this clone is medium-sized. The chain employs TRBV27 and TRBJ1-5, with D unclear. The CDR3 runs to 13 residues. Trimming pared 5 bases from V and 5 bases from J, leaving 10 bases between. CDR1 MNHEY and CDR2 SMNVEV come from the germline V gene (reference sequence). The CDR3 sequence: CASSVNSYQPQHF. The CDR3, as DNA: TGTGCCAGCAGTGTAAACTCGTATCAGCCCCAGCATTTT.

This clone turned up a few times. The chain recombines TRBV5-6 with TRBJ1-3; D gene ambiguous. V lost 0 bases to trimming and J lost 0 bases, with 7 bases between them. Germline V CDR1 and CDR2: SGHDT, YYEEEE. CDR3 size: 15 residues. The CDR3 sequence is CASSLGGSSGNTIYF. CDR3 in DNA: TGTGCCAGCAGCTTGGGTGGGAGCTCTGGAAACACCATATATTTT.

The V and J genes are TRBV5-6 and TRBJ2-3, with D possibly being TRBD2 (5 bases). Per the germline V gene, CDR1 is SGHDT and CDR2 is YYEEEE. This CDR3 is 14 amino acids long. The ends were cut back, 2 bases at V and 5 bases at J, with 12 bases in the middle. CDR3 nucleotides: TGTGCCAGCAGCTTCCCGGGATTCCAAGATACGCAGTATTTT. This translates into CASSFPGFQDTQYF.

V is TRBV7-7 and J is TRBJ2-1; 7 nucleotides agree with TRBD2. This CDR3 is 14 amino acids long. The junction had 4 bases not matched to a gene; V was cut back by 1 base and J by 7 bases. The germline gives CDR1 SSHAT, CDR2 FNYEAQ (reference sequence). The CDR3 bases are TGTGCCAGCAGCTTAGAGGGTAGCGGGAATGAGCAGTTCTTC. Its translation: CASSLEGSGNEQFF.

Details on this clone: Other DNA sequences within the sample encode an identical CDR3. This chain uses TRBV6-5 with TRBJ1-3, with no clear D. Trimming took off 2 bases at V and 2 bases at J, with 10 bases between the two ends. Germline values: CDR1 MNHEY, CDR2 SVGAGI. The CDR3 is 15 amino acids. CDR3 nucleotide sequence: TGTGCCAGCAGTTACCGAGGCGGGCCTGGAAACACCATATATTTT. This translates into CASSYRGGPGNTIYF.